The clone carrying this TCR beta chain was seen repeatedly, ten times or more. What it recognizes is unknown. The V gene lost 7 bases and the J gene lost 8 bases, with 21 bases spanning the gap. Germline CDR1 reads LNHDA; CDR2 reads SQIVND (reference sequence). The CDR3 spans 15 residues. This entry belongs to a study of regulatory T cells in long-lasting Graves disease. As for time point: newly diagnosed GD, antithyroid drugs for less than 3 months. RNA from PBMCs was the source of the TCR library. Findings of the study overall: TRBV28, TRBJ1-2 and TRBJ2-5 were segments that persistent disease favored.

Construction of the TCR beta libraries employed iRepertoire HTBI primers in conjunction with Arm-PCR of CDR3 regions. TCRdb redid the calling of the multiplex PCR reads with MiXCR, one entry per CDR3 protein. This table holds approximately 210,000 distinct CDR3 sequences, approximately 16% found once. The chain links TRBV19 to TRBJ1-5; D unclear. This receptor was obtained from a female donor with Graves disease. The sequences come from peripheral blood mononuclear cells (PBMCs), collected at new diagnosis, from a patient treated with antithyroid drugs. This CDR3 reads CASTFNGRLEEPQHF. The CDR3 nucleotides read TGTGCCAGTACTTTCAACGGTAGGCTTGAGGAGCCCCAGCATTTT.